This is a list of T cell receptor beta chains from one sample in a study of Ad26.COV2.S vaccination and SARS-CoV-2 variants. Data came from immunoSEQ multiplex PCR; TCRdb stores just in-frame clones and leaves some out. The sample comprises 180,000 or so clones, roughly nine tenths of which are singletons, and about 5.9% rests with the top ten. Sequences were derived from peripheral blood, sampled after recovery from COVID-19. The source of these receptors is a human donor who had recovered from COVID-19. The CDR3 runs from the conserved cysteine through the conserved F or W.

>TRBV5-1|TRBJ2-3
CASSLASQGSTDTQYF
>TRBV10-2|TRBJ2-1
CASSEYNEQFF
>TRBV5-6|TRBJ2-1
CASSLNSYNEQFF
>TRBV15|TRBJ1-1
CATRPGTGTFEAFF
>TRBV4-2|TRBJ2-1
CASSQPWTSGRGSEQFF
>TRBV2|TRBJ2-5
CASTFPRKGGETQYF
>TRBV7-9|TRBJ2-5
CASSLEQGQYF
>TRBV4-1|TRBJ2-7
CASSRLDDRALGEQYF
>TRBV10-2|TRBJ1-1
CASSWGGKNTEAFF
>TRBV9|TRBJ1-2
CASTLYPGEVGGYTF
>TRBV25-1|TRBJ2-7
CASSEYTVISEQYF
>TRBV11-3|TRBJ2-1
CASSPGSSEQFF
>TRBV4-2|TRBJ2-1
CASSHRQGALAGAGNEQFF
>TRBV28|TRBJ2-1
CASSLSPRGRAVKTNEQFF
>TRBV19|TRBJ1-3
CASSILGSGNTIYF
>TRBV18|TRBJ1-1
CASSPPRGEGTEAFF
>TRBV5-8|TRBJ1-3
CASRVSGNTIYF
>TRBV14|TRBJ2-7
CASSPTSGEQYF
>TRBV14|TRBJ1-2
CASSGVGREGYTF
>TRBV5-4|TRBJ2-3
CASSLKVSPSTDTQYF
>TRBV2|TRBJ2-2
CASLRDRGPGELFF
>TRBV3-1/TRBV3-2|TRBJ1-3
CASSRLRTTGNTIYF
>TRBV25-1|TRBJ2-7
CASSDTLGTGGVEQYF
>TRBV28|TRBJ1-1
CASSFPPPREAFF
>TRBV9|TRBJ1-2
CASSGAAPVENYGYTF
>TRBV5-1|TRBJ1-1
CASSLRPQGANTEAFF
>TRBV28|TRBJ2-7
CASRRRQGALSYEQYF
>TRBV4-2|TRBJ2-3
CASSQGQGVGTDTQYF
>TRBV7-9|TRBJ1-2
CASSLEGTGGLYGYTF
>TRBV13|TRBJ2-2
CASSLSTGELFF
>TRBV5-1|TRBJ2-1
CASSSISGTNPYNEQFF